The present TCR beta chain was sequenced within a study of liver allograft versus peripheral blood T cells. The wider study: The authors compared T cell receptor repertoires in transplanted livers with recipients' peripheral blood repertoires. Study-wide findings and caveats: According to reports, the T cell receptor repertoires inside liver allografts differed from those in peripheral blood.

MiXCR was run by TCRdb on the reads, yielding one entry per CDR3 protein. Among under 3,000 distinct CDR3 sequences listed, 16% were seen once. The germline gives CDR1 GTSNPN, CDR2 SVGIG (reference sequence). Trimming left V 7 bases short and J 0 bases short, with 9 bases between. The CDR3 runs 12 residues. This clonotype is termed medium-sized. Antigen: not known. V usage is TRBV30 and J usage is TRBJ1-1; the D is unclear. The receptor was isolated from a human patient who had a liver transplant. A share of the T cells may be of graft donor origin. This CDR3 reads CAYDNMNTEAFF. The CDR3 nucleotides read TGTGCCTACGACAACATGAACACTGAAGCTTTCTTT.